The 28 T cell receptor beta chains given below trace back to one sample, sequenced in a study of shared clonotypes between healthy human individuals. Produced via immunoSEQ multiplex PCR; TCRdb's table is partial and in-frame only. The sample includes 2 million to 2.5 million clones, 90% to 97% of them seen just once. Sequencing used naive CD4+ T cells sorted from blood. Subset defined: CD45RA+ positively selected. The receptor source for this set is a man aged 18 to 30 in good health.

Here the CDR3 reads CAWSQGFGGELFF. CDR3 nucleotide sequence: TGTGCCTGGAGTCAGGGGTTTGGCGGGGAGCTGTTTTTT. The chain recombines TRBV30 with TRBJ2-2; D is possibly TRBD1 (6 bases). CDR1 and CDR2 from the germline V gene are GTSNPN and SVGIG (reference sequence). V shed 2 bases and J shed 7 bases, with 11 bases lying between them. This CDR3 has 13 amino acids. The whole variable domain, remainder taken from reference TRBV30 and TRBJ2-2, is SQTIHQWPATLVQPVGSPLSLECTVEGTSNPNLYWYRQAAGRGLQLLFYSVGIGQISSEVPQNLSASRPQDRQFILSSKKLLLSDSGFYLCAWSQGFGGELFFGEGSRLTVL.

The rearrangement joins TRBV7-2 to TRBJ2-5; a weak D match, TRBD2 (5 bases). The CDR3 covers 14 residues. V was cut by 2 bases and J by 2 bases, with 9 bases left in between. Germline values: CDR1 SGHTA, CDR2 FQGNSA. The DNA for the CDR3 is TGTGCCAGCAGCTTATCGACTACACAAGAGACCCAGTACTTC. Translation: CASSLSTTQETQYF.

The chain has TRBV5-6 and TRBJ2-2; possibly TRBD1 for D (5 bases). This CDR3 has 13 residues. Germline V gene data show CDR1 as SGHDT and CDR2 as YYEEEE. Trimming took off 4 bases at V and 6 bases at J, with 10 bases between the two ends. CDR3 residues: CASSMDISGELFF. CDR3 bases: TGTGCCAGCAGCATGGACATATCCGGGGAGCTGTTTTTT.

This clone was seen a single time. Other DNA sequences in the same sample also yield this CDR3. V and J are TRBV6-5 and TRBJ2-4; unclear D gene. The CDR3 extends over 12 amino acids. Germline CDR1 and CDR2: MNHEY and SVGAGI. Trimming took 4 bases from V and 5 from J, leaving 6 bases between them. The DNA for the CDR3 is TGTGCCAGCAGTTCAGTCGAAAACATTCAGTACTTC. It specifies CASSSVENIQYF.

J is TRBJ1-1 and V is TRBV2, with 9 bases that match TRBD1. J gave up 7 bases and V 3 bases, and 12 bases lay outside the gene matches. Per the germline V gene, CDR1 is SNHLY and CDR2 is FYNNEI. The CDR3 contains 16 residues. CDR3 in amino acids: CASSDVGQGPESEAFF. The CDR3 nucleotides read TGTGCCAGCAGTGATGTAGGACAGGGGCCTGAGAGTGAAGCTTTCTTT.

This chain uses TRBV5-4 with TRBJ1-1; 7 bases are a match to TRBD1. Germline V gives CDR1 SGHNT, CDR2 YYREEE (reference sequence). This CDR3 has 16 amino acids. V was clipped by 1 base and J by 7 bases; unmatched bases: 13. CDR3 loop: CASSLPQGPLGSEAFF. CDR3 sequence (DNA): TGTGCCAGCAGCTTGCCACAGGGGCCCCTCGGGAGTGAAGCTTTCTTT.

This chain uses TRBV7-3 with TRBJ1-3, with D possibly TRBD1 on 6 matching bases. This CDR3 spans 14 amino acids. CDR1 is SGHTA and CDR2 is FQGTGA in the germline V gene. Between the trimmed V and J ends, which lost 2 bases and 3 bases, there was a span of 8 bases. The CDR3 DNA reads as TGTGCCAGCAGCTTATCAGGGGTTGGAAACACCATATATTTT. Its protein product is CASSLSGVGNTIYF.

This clone has only one observation. The genes are TRBV19 and TRBJ2-7; possibly TRBD1 or TRBD2 for D (7 bases each). V was pared by 2 bases and J by 1 base, with 18 bases between. The germline V gene has CDR1 LNHDA and CDR2 SQIVND (reference sequence). The CDR3 loop spans 17 amino acids. CDR3 loop: CASSISIREGASYEQYF. The CDR3 nucleotides are TGTGCCAGTAGTATATCCATTAGGGAGGGGGCGTCCTACGAGCAGTACTTC.

This chain uses TRBV5-4 with TRBJ2-7, with 12 bases lining up with TRBD1. The trim removed 4 bases at V and 6 bases at J, leaving 5 bases unmatched. Germline lookup yields CDR1 SGHNT and CDR2 YYREEE (reference sequence). The CDR3 is made up of 14 amino acids. The CDR3 DNA sequence: TGTGCCAGCAGCAGGGGGACAGGGGGCCGCGAGCAGTACTTC. It translates to CASSRGTGGREQYF.

The rearrangement links TRBV11-2 to TRBJ1-2; maybe TRBD1 (5 bases). The ends were cut back, 6 bases at V and 2 bases at J, with 10 bases in the middle. This CDR3 has 13 amino acids. Germline CDR1 SGHAT, CDR2 FQNNGV. Here the CDR3 reads CASSTSGNYGYTF. In DNA, the CDR3 is TGTGCCAGCAGTACATCAGGGAACTATGGCTACACCTTC.

The chain recombines TRBV5-8 with TRBJ2-2; no clear D gene. This CDR3 is built from 13 residues. Germline CDR1 and CDR2: SGHTS and YDEGEE. V gave up 3 bases and J gave up 5 bases, with 8 bases separating them. CDR3 DNA: TGTGCCAGCAGCTGGACCGCGACCGGGGAGCTGTTTTTT. Translating gives CASSWTATGELFF.

The chain links TRBV11-2 to TRBJ2-2; no clear D. Germline V gene lookup returns CDR1 SGHAT and CDR2 FQNNGV. V lost 3 bases and J lost 1, with 6 bases in between. The CDR3 consists of 14 residues. This chain's CDR3 is CASSFRQNTGELFF. As DNA, the CDR3 is TGTGCCAGCAGCTTCCGGCAGAACACCGGGGAGCTGTTTTTT.

Worth noting for this clone: Different DNA sequences within this sample yield the same CDR3. The chain carries TRBV18 and TRBJ1-2, with D unresolved. Trimming pared 3 bases from V and 4 bases from J, leaving 9 bases between. The CDR3 runs to 13 residues. Germline lookup yields CDR1 KGHSH and CDR2 LQKENI. CDR3 region: CASSPGEGYGYTF. CDR3 nucleotide sequence: TGTGCCAGCTCACCCGGGGAGGGCTATGGCTACACCTTC.

This chain uses TRBV5-1 with TRBJ1-1; 9 bases are a match to TRBD1. The CDR3 covers 16 residues. Trimming at V came to 1 base and at J to 4 bases, leaving 8 bases not matched to a gene. The germline CDR1 and CDR2 sequences are SGHRS and YFSETQ. The DNA for the CDR3 is TGCGCCAGCAGCTTGTCCGGGACAGGGATGGGCACTGAAGCTTTCTTT. The encoded protein is CASSLSGTGMGTEAFF.

V and J are TRBV10-3 and TRBJ1-1; D is possibly TRBD1 (6 bases). The V end was cut by 7 bases, the J end by 4 bases, with 16 bases between. The CDR3 is 14 residues long. Germline V gene data show CDR1 as ENHRY and CDR2 as SYGVKD. The chain's CDR3 is CAITLNREVTEAFF. Written as DNA, the CDR3 is TGTGCCATCACTTTAAACAGGGAGGTCACTGAAGCTTTCTTT.

This chain joins TRBV5-1 and TRBJ1-2; D may be TRBD1 (6 bases). There are 15 residues in the CDR3. Trimming stripped 0 bases from V and 4 bases from J, with 13 bases between. Germline CDR1 and CDR2: SGHRS and YFSETQ. The CDR3 here is CASSLGSGVGYGYTF. In nucleotides, the CDR3 is TGCGCCAGCAGCTTGGGGTCAGGGGTTGGCTATGGCTACACCTTC.

The chain recombines TRBV6-5 with TRBJ2-7; the match to TRBD2 covers 11 bases. The CDR3 is 14 amino acids. Germline values: CDR1 MNHEY, CDR2 SVGAGI. V lost 2 bases and J lost 6; bases outside the gene matches: 3. CDR3 sequence (DNA): TGTGCCAGCAGTTACGGGCTAGCGGGAGGCGAGCAGTACTTC. The encoded protein is CASSYGLAGGEQYF.

The CDR3 reads CASSLFIFYEQYF. Here the CDR3 DNA reads TGTGCCAGCAGCTTGTTTATCTTCTACGAGCAGTACTTC. The chain employs TRBV5-6 and TRBJ2-7, with D uncertain. From germline, CDR1 is SGHDT and CDR2 YYEEEE. The length of the CDR3 is 13 residues. V was shortened by 1 base and J by 3 bases, with 8 bases between the two germline ends.

This clone showed up just once. This chain joins TRBV4-1 and TRBJ2-1, with a possible D match to TRBD2 (6 bases). Germline CDR1 MGHRA, CDR2 YSYEKL. The CDR3 is 15 amino acids. Trimming took 1 base from V and 9 from J, leaving 16 bases between them. CDR3 in DNA: TGCGCCAGCAGCCAAGGGCCGGGGACTGCAGGTGAGCAGTTCTTC. Protein: CASSQGPGTAGEQFF.

Concerning this clone: A much larger clone lies one base from this, so it may be a read error. Other nucleotide sequences from this sample produce the same CDR3. This chain links TRBV7-2 with TRBJ1-1; D uncertain. Trimming left V 2 bases short and J 2 bases short, with 0 bases between. The CDR3 covers 11 residues. CDR1 and CDR2 from the germline V gene are SGHTA and FQGNSA. The CDR3 DNA sequence: TGTGCCAGCAGCTTAAACACTGAAGCTTTCTTT. Translated: CASSLNTEAFF.

The chain links TRBV10-3 to TRBJ2-7; D may be TRBD2 (5 bases). V was clipped by 1 base and J by 2 bases, with 18 bases between them. Germline-derived CDR1 and CDR2 are ENHRY and SYGVKD. The CDR3 has 17 residues. CDR3 sequence reads: CAISEWVGSPLAYEQYF. CDR3 DNA sequence: TGTGCCATCAGTGAGTGGGTGGGGAGCCCTTTAGCCTACGAGCAGTACTTC.

The rearrangement uses TRBV19 and TRBJ2-1, with 10 positions matching TRBD2. Germline V lookup: CDR1 LNHDA, CDR2 SQIVND (reference sequence). V lost 3 bases, J lost 0 bases, and 14 bases stayed unmatched. This CDR3 is 20 amino acids long. For the CDR3, the DNA is TGTGCCAGTAGTATGGGCCCGGGGCAGCCTAGCGGGAGCTCCTACAATGAGCAGTTCTTC. Translating gives CASSMGPGQPSGSSYNEQFF.

The chain couples TRBV19 to TRBJ1-1, with D hard to call. V was cut by 5 bases and J by 0 bases, with 7 bases left in between. The V gene's germline CDR1 is LNHDA and CDR2 SQIVND (reference sequence). This CDR3 spans 13 amino acids. The CDR3 sequence: CASSLYLNTEAFF. The CDR3 DNA reads as TGTGCCAGTAGTCTCTACTTGAACACTGAAGCTTTCTTT. Combining the CDR3 with reference TRBV19 and TRBJ1-1 gives the whole variable domain DGGITQSPKYLFRKEGQNVTLSCEQNLNHDAMYWYRQDPGQGLRLIYYSQIVNDFQKGDIAEGYSVSREKKESFPLTVTSAQKNPTAFYLCASSLYLNTEAFFGQGTRLTVV.

The rearrangement joins TRBV10-3 to TRBJ2-7, with a tentative D call TRBD1 (5 bases). Germline V lookup: CDR1 ENHRY, CDR2 SYGVKD. V lost 4 bases and J 11 bases, leaving 12 bases between the germline ends. This CDR3 contains 11 residues. This CDR3 reads CAISAGQREYF. CDR3 bases: TGTGCCATCAGTGCAGGGCAAAGGGAGTACTTC.

The chain couples TRBV12-5 to TRBJ2-1, with a possible D match to TRBD1 (6 bases). The CDR3 covers 16 residues. V lost 0 bases to trimming and J lost 4 bases, with 13 bases between them. CDR1 and CDR2 from the germline V gene are LGHNT and FRNRAP. The DNA of the CDR3 is TGTGCTAGTGGTTTGGTTCCCGTCCAGGGGTACAATGAGCAGTTCTTC. Its translation: CASGLVPVQGYNEQFF. Looking up the rest from reference TRBV12-5 and TRBJ2-1 gives the full variable domain: DARVTQTPRHKVTEMGQEVTMRCQPILGHNTVFWYRQTMMQGLELLAYFRNRAPLDDSGMPKDRFSAEMPDATLATLKIQPSEPRDSAVYFCASGLVPVQGYNEQFFGPGTRLTVL.

The chain recombines TRBV30 with TRBJ2-1; tentatively, D is TRBD1 (6 bases). The V gene lost 4 bases and the J gene lost 2 bases, with 15 bases spanning the gap. This CDR3 is 15 amino acids long. Per the germline V gene, CDR1 is GTSNPN and CDR2 is SVGIG (reference sequence). The CDR3 DNA is TGTGCCTGGATACCCGAGGGGGTTCCCTACAATGAGCAGTTCTTC. Protein: CAWIPEGVPYNEQFF.

The chain has TRBV6-4 and TRBJ1-1; 12 bases map to TRBD1. CDR1 and CDR2 (germline): MRHNA, SNTAGT. The CDR3 length is 13 residues. J gave up 11 bases and V 4 bases, and 5 bases lay outside the gene matches. CDR3 in amino acids: CASSGDRGRTAFF. The CDR3 DNA reads TGTGCCAGCAGTGGGGACAGGGGGCGAACGGCTTTCTTT.

The chain joins TRBV5-4 to TRBJ2-2, with D possibly being TRBD2 (6 bases). Trimming left V 4 bases short and J 4 bases short, with 14 bases between. The CDR3 contains 15 residues. The germline CDR1 and CDR2 sequences are SGHNT and YYREEE (reference sequence). CDR3 sequence reads: CASSAGGLSTGELFF. Written as DNA, the CDR3 is TGTGCCAGCAGCGCCGGAGGGCTCAGCACCGGGGAGCTGTTTTTT.